This T cell receptor beta chain was found in a study of T-cell memory formation after mild COVID-19. Unmatched junction bases numbered 3, after V lost 6 bases and J lost 6 bases. This CDR3 contains 14 residues. Constant-segment primers were used for 5'RACE, and the resulting TCR alpha and TCR beta cDNA libraries carried sample barcodes and UMIs. One entry per CDR3 protein results from TCRdb running MiXCR on the 5' RACE reads. The sample yields 140,000 or so distinct CDR3 sequences, 11% to 15% seen once. As to this clonotype: Antigen specificity is unknown.

Findings and limits, study-wide: Some SARS-CoV-2-responding clones were already detected in memory before infection.

V is TRBV12-3 or TRBV12-4 and J is TRBJ2-3, with TRBD2 identical over 13 bases. Sequenced: PBMCs or a T cell subset sorted from them (not recorded which). The TCR was taken from an adult woman who had mild COVID-19 (a few samples of this study predate the infection). Cell type and time point are not known. CDR3 sequence reads: CASSRTSGSDTQYF. The CDR3 bases are TGTGCCAGCAGCCGGACTAGCGGGAGTGATACGCAGTATTTT.